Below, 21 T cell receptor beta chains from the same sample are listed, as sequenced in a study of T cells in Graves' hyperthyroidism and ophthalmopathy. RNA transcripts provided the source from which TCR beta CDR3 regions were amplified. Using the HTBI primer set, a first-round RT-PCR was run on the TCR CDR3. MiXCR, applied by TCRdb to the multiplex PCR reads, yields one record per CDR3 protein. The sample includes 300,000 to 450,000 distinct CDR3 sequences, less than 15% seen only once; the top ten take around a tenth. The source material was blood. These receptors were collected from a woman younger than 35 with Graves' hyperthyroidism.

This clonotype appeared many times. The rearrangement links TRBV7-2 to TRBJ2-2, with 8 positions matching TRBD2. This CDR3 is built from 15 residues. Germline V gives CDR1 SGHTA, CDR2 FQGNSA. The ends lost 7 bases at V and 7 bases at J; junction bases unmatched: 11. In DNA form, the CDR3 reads TGTGCCAGCACCGTCCCGGGACTAGGAGGCGGGGAGCTGTTTTTT. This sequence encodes CASTVPGLGGGELFF.

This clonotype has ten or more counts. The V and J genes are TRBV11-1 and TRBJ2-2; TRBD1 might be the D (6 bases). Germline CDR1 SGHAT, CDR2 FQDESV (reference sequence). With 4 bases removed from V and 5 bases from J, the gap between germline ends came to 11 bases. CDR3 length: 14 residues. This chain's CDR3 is CASSSSGVTGELFF. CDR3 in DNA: TGTGCCAGCAGCTCGTCAGGGGTTACCGGGGAGCTGTTTTTT. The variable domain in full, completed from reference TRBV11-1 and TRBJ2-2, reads EAEVAQSPRYKITEKSQAVAFWCDPISGHATLYWYRQILGQGPELLVQFQDESVVDDSQLPKDRFSAERLKGVDSTLKIQPAELGDSAMYLCASSSSGVTGELFFGEGSRLTVL.

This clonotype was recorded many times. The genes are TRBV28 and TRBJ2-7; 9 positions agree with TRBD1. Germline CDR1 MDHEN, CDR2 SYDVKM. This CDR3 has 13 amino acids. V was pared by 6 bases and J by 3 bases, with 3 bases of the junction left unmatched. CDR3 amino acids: CASSLGQGYEQYF. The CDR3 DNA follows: TGTGCCAGCAGCCTGGGACAGGGCTACGAGCAGTACTTC.

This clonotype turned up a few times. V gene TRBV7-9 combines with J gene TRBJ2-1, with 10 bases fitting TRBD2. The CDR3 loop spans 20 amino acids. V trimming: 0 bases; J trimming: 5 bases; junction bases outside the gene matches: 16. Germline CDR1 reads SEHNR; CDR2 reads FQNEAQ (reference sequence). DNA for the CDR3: TGTGCCAGCAGCTTAGCCTATATCAATTTAGCGGGAGGATCCCACAATGAGCAGTTCTTC. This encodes CASSLAYINLAGGSHNEQFF.

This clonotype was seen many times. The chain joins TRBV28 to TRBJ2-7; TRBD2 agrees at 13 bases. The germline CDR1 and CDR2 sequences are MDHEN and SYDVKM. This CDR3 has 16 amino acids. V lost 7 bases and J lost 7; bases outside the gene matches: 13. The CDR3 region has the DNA TGTGCCAGCACCCTGGCCGGGACTAGCGGGACAAAAGAGCAGTACTTC. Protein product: CASTLAGTSGTKEQYF.

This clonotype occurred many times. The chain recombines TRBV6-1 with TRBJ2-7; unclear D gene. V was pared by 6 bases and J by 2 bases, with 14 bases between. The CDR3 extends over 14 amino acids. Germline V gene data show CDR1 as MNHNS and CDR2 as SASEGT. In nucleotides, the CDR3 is TGTGCCAGCAGCCGGGCCCAGGCCACCTACGAGCAGTACTTC. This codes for CASSRAQATYEQYF.

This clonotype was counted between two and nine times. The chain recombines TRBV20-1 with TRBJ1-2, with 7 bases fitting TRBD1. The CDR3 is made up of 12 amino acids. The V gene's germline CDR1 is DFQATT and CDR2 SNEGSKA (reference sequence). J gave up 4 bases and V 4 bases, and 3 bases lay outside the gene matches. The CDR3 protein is CSATGDSYGYTF. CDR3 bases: TGCAGTGCTACAGGGGACAGCTATGGCTACACCTTC.

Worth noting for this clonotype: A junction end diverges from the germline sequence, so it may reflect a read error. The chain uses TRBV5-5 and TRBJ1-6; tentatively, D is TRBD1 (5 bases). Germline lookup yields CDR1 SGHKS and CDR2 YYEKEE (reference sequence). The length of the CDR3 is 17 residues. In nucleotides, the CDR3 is TGTGCCGGCAGCCGGGGACCACCAAGACCCGAGGATTCACCCCTCCACTTT. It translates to CAGSRGPPRPEDSPLHF.

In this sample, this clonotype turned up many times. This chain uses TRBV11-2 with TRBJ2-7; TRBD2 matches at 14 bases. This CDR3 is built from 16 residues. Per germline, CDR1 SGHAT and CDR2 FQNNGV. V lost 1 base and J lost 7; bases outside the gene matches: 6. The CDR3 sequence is CASSLGGTSGRGEQYF. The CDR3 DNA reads TGTGCCAGCAGCTTAGGAGGGACTAGCGGGAGAGGGGAGCAGTACTTC.

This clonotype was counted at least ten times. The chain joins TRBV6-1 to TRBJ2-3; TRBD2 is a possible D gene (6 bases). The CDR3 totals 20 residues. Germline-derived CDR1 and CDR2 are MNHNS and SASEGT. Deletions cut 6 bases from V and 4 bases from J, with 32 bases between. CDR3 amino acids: CASRPPRGDSTSPIADTQYF. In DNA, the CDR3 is TGTGCCAGCAGGCCCCCACGAGGGGATTCAACTAGCCCCATCGCAGATACGCAGTATTTT.

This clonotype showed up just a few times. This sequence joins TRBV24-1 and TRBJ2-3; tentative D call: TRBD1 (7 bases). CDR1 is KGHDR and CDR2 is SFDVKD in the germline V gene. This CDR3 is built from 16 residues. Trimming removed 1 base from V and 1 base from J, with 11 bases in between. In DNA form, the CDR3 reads TGTGCCACCAGTGATTTAACAGGGGAGGGCACAGATACGCAGTATTTT. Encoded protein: CATSDLTGEGTDTQYF.

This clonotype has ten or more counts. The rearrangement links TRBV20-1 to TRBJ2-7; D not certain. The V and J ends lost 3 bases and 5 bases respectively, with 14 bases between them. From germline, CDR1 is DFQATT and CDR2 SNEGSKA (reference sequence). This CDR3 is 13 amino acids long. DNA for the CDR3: TGCAGTGCTAGTGGCCCGGACGTTCACGAGCAGTACTTC. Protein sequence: CSASGPDVHEQYF.

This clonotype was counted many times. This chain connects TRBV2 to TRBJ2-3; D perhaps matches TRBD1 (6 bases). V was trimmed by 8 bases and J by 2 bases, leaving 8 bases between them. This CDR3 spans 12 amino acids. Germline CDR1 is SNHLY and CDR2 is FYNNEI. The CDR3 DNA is TGTGCCAGCGGGGGCATCACAGATACGCAGTATTTT. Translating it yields CASGGITDTQYF.

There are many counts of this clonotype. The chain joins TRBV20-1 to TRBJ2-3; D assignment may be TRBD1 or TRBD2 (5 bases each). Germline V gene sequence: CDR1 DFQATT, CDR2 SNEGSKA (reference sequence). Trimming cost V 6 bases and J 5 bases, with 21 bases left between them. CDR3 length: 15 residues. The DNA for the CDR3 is TGCAGTGCAACCTCCGGGACCCCAAGGGAAGATACGCAGTATTTT. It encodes CSATSGTPREDTQYF.

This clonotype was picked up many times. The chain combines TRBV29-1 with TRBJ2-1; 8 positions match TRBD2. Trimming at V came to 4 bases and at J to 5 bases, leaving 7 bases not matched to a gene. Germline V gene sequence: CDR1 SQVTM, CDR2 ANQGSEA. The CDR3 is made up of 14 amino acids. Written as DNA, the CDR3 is TGCAGCGTTGTAAGACTAGCGACTCACAATGAGCAGTTCTTC. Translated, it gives CSVVRLATHNEQFF.

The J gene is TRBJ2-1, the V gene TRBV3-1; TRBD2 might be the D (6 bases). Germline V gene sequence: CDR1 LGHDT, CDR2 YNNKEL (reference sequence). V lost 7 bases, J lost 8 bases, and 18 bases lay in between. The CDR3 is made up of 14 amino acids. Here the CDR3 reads CASTPRTTIDEQFF. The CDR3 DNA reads TGTGCCAGCACCCCGCGGACTACAATCGATGAGCAGTTCTTC.

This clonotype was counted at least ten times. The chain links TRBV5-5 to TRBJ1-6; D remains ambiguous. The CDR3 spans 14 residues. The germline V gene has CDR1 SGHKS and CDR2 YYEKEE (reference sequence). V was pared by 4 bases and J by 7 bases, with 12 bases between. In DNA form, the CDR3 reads TGTGCCAGCAGCCTCGGGCAGGACAATTCACCCCTCCACTTT. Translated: CASSLGQDNSPLHF. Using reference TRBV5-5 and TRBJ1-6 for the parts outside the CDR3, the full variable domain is DAGVTQSPTHLIKTRGQQVTLRCSPISGHKSVSWYQQVLGQGPQFIFQYYEKEERGRGNFPDRFSARQFPNYSSELNVNALLLGDSALYLCASSLGQDNSPLHFGNGTRLTVT.

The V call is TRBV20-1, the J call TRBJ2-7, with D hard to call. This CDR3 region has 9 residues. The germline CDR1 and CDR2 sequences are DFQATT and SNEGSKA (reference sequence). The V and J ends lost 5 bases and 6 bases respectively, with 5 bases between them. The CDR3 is CSADPEQYF. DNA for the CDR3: TGCAGTGCTGATCCCGAGCAGTACTTC.

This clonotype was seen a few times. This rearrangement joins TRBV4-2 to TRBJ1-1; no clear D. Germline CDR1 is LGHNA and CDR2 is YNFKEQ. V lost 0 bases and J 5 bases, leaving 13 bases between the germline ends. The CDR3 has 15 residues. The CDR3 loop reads CASSQDGSGRTEAFF. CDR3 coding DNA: TGTGCCAGCAGCCAAGATGGGTCGGGGAGGACTGAAGCTTTCTTT.

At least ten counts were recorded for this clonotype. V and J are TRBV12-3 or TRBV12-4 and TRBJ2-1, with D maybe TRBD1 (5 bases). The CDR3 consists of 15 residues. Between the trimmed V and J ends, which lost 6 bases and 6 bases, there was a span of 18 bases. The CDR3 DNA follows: TGTGCCAGCAGCCCGACAGACCGAACGTTCAATGAGCAGTTCTTC. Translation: CASSPTDRTFNEQFF.

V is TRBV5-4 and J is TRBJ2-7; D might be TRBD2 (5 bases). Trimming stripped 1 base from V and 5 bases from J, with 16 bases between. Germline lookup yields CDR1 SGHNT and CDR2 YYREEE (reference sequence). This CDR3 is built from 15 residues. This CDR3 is CASSLLGGKLNEQYF. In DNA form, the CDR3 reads TGTGCCAGCAGCTTGCTTGGAGGAAAATTGAACGAGCAGTACTTC.